The sample holds a few counts of the clone carrying this T cell receptor beta chain. Trimming at V came to 3 bases and at J to 7 bases, leaving 11 bases not matched to a gene. Germline V lookup: CDR1 LGHDT, CDR2 YNNKEL (reference sequence). The CDR3 length is 16 residues. As handled by the study authors: Using reference gene primer amplification, nucleated cell counts were estimated. Assay: immunoSEQ multiplex PCR; the TCRdb copy retains only in-frame clones and omits some. The V and J calls and the clone size are those of that table, but D and trimming were determined from the DNA. The repertoire holds 140,000 to 150,000 clones, approximately 90% seen once, with approximately 9% in the top ten. This sample was taken from a study of blood T cell repertoires in COVID-19. Study background: From T cells, B-cell-depleted T cells, or PBMCs came the material, which was cDNA or gDNA.

The sequencing sample was made of peripheral blood. The sequence came from a woman in her forties or fifties with active or convalescent COVID-19. J is TRBJ1-4 and V is TRBV3-1 (or the pseudogene TRBV3-2); 7 bases agree with TRBD1. CDR3 sequence reads: CASSQTWGRGSEKLFF. The CDR3 DNA is TGTGCCAGCAGCCAGACGTGGGGCAGGGGGAGTGAAAAACTGTTTTTT.